These 22 T cell receptor beta chains share one sample of origin, sequenced in a study of cytomegalovirus exposure and HLA in healthy donors. Primers for the PCR totalled 60 Vbeta and 13 Jbeta. Method: immunoSEQ multiplex PCR; TCRdb's copy keeps in-frame clones and lacks some. The table includes around 150,000 clones, just under 80% detected once. Input material: PBMCs. These receptors all come from a man aged 30 to 39 in good health.

The chain carries TRBV11-2 and TRBJ2-7; 7 nucleotides match TRBD2. The CDR3 is 15 residues long. V shed 6 bases and J 0 bases; nucleotides not matched to a gene: 8. Germline lookup yields CDR1 SGHAT and CDR2 FQNNGV. The CDR3 region is CASSFVSGNSYEQYF. Here the CDR3 DNA reads TGTGCCAGCAGTTTCGTAAGCGGGAACTCCTACGAGCAGTACTTC.

This clone was seen just once. The chain has TRBV6-5 and TRBJ2-1; weak D call: TRBD2 (5 bases). Germline loops: CDR1 MNHEY, CDR2 SVGAGI. The CDR3 totals 13 residues. The V gene lost 6 bases and the J gene lost 7 bases, with 13 bases spanning the gap. CDR3 DNA sequence: TGTGCCAGCAGACTACCAAGCGGTAATGAGCAGTTCTTC. It codes for CASRLPSGNEQFF.

The V and J genes are TRBV14 and TRBJ2-3, with 7 bases aligning to TRBD2. Germline lookup yields CDR1 SGHDN and CDR2 FVKESK. This CDR3 has 15 residues. J lost 1 base, V lost 5 bases, and 6 bases had no gene match. The CDR3 is CASSWGGPGTDTQYF. CDR3 DNA: TGTGCCAGCAGCTGGGGAGGGCCAGGCACAGATACGCAGTATTTT.

V is TRBV7-2 and J is TRBJ2-4; TRBD2 might be the D (6 bases). The CDR3 consists of 17 residues. CDR1 and CDR2 from the germline V gene are SGHTA and FQGNSA. V gave up 5 bases and J gave up 0 bases, with 17 bases separating them. In DNA, the CDR3 is TGTGCCAGCAGCCTCCGAGCGGGTGGTATAGCCAAAAACATTCAGTACTTC. It codes for CASSLRAGGIAKNIQYF.

The chain joins TRBV2 to TRBJ2-7; no firm D call. V was cut by 0 bases and J by 3 bases, with 6 bases left in between. This CDR3 region has 13 residues. Germline CDR1 and CDR2: SNHLY and FYNNEI. The CDR3, as DNA: TGTGCCAGCAGTGAAGCCAGAAGCTACGAGCAGTACTTC. Its protein is CASSEARSYEQYF.

This clone was seen only once. This chain connects TRBV4-3 to TRBJ2-1, with TRBD1 as a possible D gene (5 bases). The V end lost 0 bases, the J end lost 6 bases, and 18 bases lay between the germline ends. Germline V CDR1 and CDR2: LGHNA, YSLEER. The CDR3 loop spans 17 amino acids. The CDR3 here is CASSQDRYRLMGNEQFF. As DNA, the CDR3 is TGCGCCAGCAGCCAAGATAGGTACAGGTTAATGGGCAATGAGCAGTTCTTC.

The chain recombines TRBV4-3 with TRBJ2-1; a weak D match, TRBD2 (6 bases). CDR1 is LGHNA and CDR2 is YSLEER in the germline V gene. Trimming cost V 4 bases and J 9 bases, with 13 bases left between them. CDR3 length equals 13 residues. As DNA, the CDR3 is TGCGCCAGCAGCCCCGGAGGGATAGGTGAGCAGTTCTTC. Translating gives CASSPGGIGEQFF.

The DNA of the CDR3 is TGTGCCAGCAGACAGACCCTAGCGGGAGGTGACGAGCAGTACTTC. Translated, it gives CASRQTLAGGDEQYF. The V and J genes are TRBV6-5 and TRBJ2-7, with 11 bases lining up with TRBD2. Losses at the gene ends were 6 bases for V and 5 bases for J; bases not matched to a gene: 9. This CDR3 is built from 15 residues. Germline V gene data show CDR1 as MNHEY and CDR2 as SVGAGI.

CDR3 in DNA: TGTGCCAGCAGCTTAAGCGCGGGATTCGTTAATGAGCAGTTCTTC. Residues: CASSLSAGFVNEQFF. The chain couples TRBV7-3 to TRBJ2-1, with TRBD2 as a possible D gene (6 bases). The CDR3 has 15 residues. From germline, CDR1 is SGHTA and CDR2 FQGTGA. Trimming pared 1 base from V and 7 bases from J, leaving 14 bases between.

The genes are TRBV5-4 and TRBJ2-7; 7 bases agree with TRBD2. Germline loops: CDR1 SGHNT, CDR2 YYREEE (reference sequence). Trimming cost V 4 bases and J 0 bases; bases outside gene matches: 7. The length of the CDR3 is 15 residues. The CDR3 sequence is CASSLPGGSSYEQYF. As DNA, the CDR3 is TGTGCCAGCAGCCTCCCTGGCGGGAGCTCCTACGAGCAGTACTTC.

The chain employs TRBV19 and TRBJ2-7; a possible D gene is TRBD1 (6 bases). The CDR3 loop spans 13 amino acids. Germline V gene lookup returns CDR1 LNHDA and CDR2 SQIVND (reference sequence). The V end lost 5 bases, the J end lost 3 bases, and 11 bases lay between the germline ends. CDR3 bases: TGTGCCAGTAGTGTGGGACACCTCTACGAGCAGTACTTC. The encoded protein is CASSVGHLYEQYF. Supplemented by reference TRBV19 and TRBJ2-7, the full variable domain reads DGGITQSPKYLFRKEGQNVTLSCEQNLNHDAMYWYRQDPGQGLRLIYYSQIVNDFQKGDIAEGYSVSREKKESFPLTVTSAQKNPTAFYLCASSVGHLYEQYFGPGTRLTVT.

This rearrangement joins TRBV18 to TRBJ1-2, with 7 bases that match TRBD1. This CDR3 comprises 14 residues. Unmatched junction bases numbered 5, after V lost 3 bases and J lost 4 bases. CDR1 KGHSH and CDR2 LQKENI come from the germline V gene. The CDR3 DNA reads TGTGCCAGCTCACCGCTTGACAGGGTCTATGGCTACACCTTC. Amino acid sequence: CASSPLDRVYGYTF.

J is TRBJ1-1 and V is TRBV28; a weak D match, TRBD1 (5 bases). The CDR3 has 15 amino acids. V was cut by 4 bases and J by 2 bases, with 14 bases left in between. CDR1 is MDHEN and CDR2 is SYDVKM in the germline V gene. The CDR3 is CASSWVRGTNTEAFF. CDR3 DNA: TGTGCCAGCAGTTGGGTCCGGGGGACTAACACTGAAGCTTTCTTT.

J is TRBJ2-5 and V is TRBV20-1; D is unclear. Deletions cut 0 bases from V and 5 bases from J, with 4 bases between. Per the germline V gene, CDR1 is DFQATT and CDR2 is SNEGSKA (reference sequence). The CDR3 totals 11 residues. CDR3 residues: CSAREAETQYF. The CDR3 coding sequence is TGCAGTGCTAGAGAAGCGGAGACCCAGTACTTC.

The chain uses TRBV6-5 and TRBJ2-7; a possible D gene is TRBD1 (6 bases). The germline CDR1 and CDR2 sequences are MNHEY and SVGAGI. Trimming left V 5 bases short and J 5 bases short, with 19 bases between. CDR3 length equals 15 residues. CDR3 residues: CASSLMTEGGHEQYF. The DNA for the CDR3 is TGTGCCAGCAGTCTCATGACAGAAGGGGGTCACGAGCAGTACTTC.

The V gene is TRBV10-3, the J gene TRBJ1-2; D remains unclear. Germline values: CDR1 ENHRY, CDR2 SYGVKD. Trimming left V 2 bases short and J 3 bases short, with 7 bases between. The CDR3 runs to 13 residues. Here the CDR3 DNA reads TGTGCCATCAGTGAGAACGGGGACTATGGCTACACCTTC. Translating it yields CAISENGDYGYTF.

V gene TRBV7-2 combines with J gene TRBJ1-5, with 8 bases aligning to TRBD1. The V and J ends lost 5 bases and 7 bases, in that order; junction bases with no gene match: 4. The germline V gene has CDR1 SGHTA and CDR2 FQGNSA. The CDR3 covers 13 residues. The DNA of the CDR3 is TGTGCCAGCAGCGTCAGGGGGCAACAGCCCCAGCATTTT. Its protein product is CASSVRGQQPQHF.

This clone was seen a handful of times. The rearrangement uses TRBV6-1 and TRBJ2-1; the D is unclear. Germline lookup yields CDR1 MNHNS and CDR2 SASEGT. The CDR3 spans 12 residues. Trimming took off 1 base at V and 6 bases at J, with 4 bases between the two ends. The CDR3 DNA sequence: TGTGCCAGCAGTGAAGTCGGCAATGAGCAGTTCTTC. Translation gives CASSEVGNEQFF.

This chain links TRBV19 with TRBJ2-1; D may be TRBD2 (5 bases). CDR3 length: 15 residues. Germline CDR1 reads LNHDA; CDR2 reads SQIVND (reference sequence). Trimming stripped 3 bases from V and 3 bases from J, with 12 bases between. The DNA of the CDR3 is TGTGCCAGTAGTATTGTCATCGGGATCTACAATGAGCAGTTCTTC. This gives the protein CASSIVIGIYNEQFF.

V usage is TRBV6-5 and J usage is TRBJ1-2; 10 bases match TRBD1. V lost 5 bases and J lost 6; bases outside the gene matches: 6. CDR1 is MNHEY, CDR2 SVGAGI, per germline. This CDR3 is built from 14 residues. In DNA, the CDR3 is TGTGCCAGCAGTGAGGTTGGGACAGGGGATGGCTACACCTTC. Protein: CASSEVGTGDGYTF.

The chain has TRBV5-1 and TRBJ2-3; 8 bases map to TRBD2. In germline, CDR1 is SGHRS, CDR2 YFSETQ. The V segment lost 5 bases and the J segment 4 bases; nucleotides outside the gene matches: 6. The CDR3 runs to 14 residues. CDR3 DNA sequence: TGCGCCAGCAGTCGTGCACTAGCGGCAGATACGCAGTATTTT. Amino acids: CASSRALAADTQYF.

This sequence joins TRBV27 and TRBJ2-7; 8 positions match TRBD2. Germline V lookup: CDR1 MNHEY, CDR2 SMNVEV (reference sequence). The V segment lost 0 bases and the J segment 3 bases; nucleotides outside the gene matches: 7. The length of the CDR3 is 16 residues. CDR3 region: CASSLSPAGVGYEQYF. As DNA, the CDR3 is TGTGCCAGCAGTTTATCGCCAGCGGGAGTGGGCTACGAGCAGTACTTC.